The clone carrying this TCR beta chain came up many times. The antigen is undetermined. Total RNA came from unfractionated whole blood. The library gave individual cDNA molecules unique molecular identifiers. Using its own MiXCR run on the 5' RACE reads, TCRdb lists one record per CDR3 protein. The sample gives about 140,000 distinct CDR3 sequences, about 4.3% of which show up once; under 1.5% is in the top ten. This sample was taken from a study of human T cells and chemical hapten exposure. Broader study findings: Among TCRs, those above 1 in 1000 frequency were unaffected by DPC sensitization.

There are 15 residues in the CDR3. The germline CDR1 and CDR2 sequences are SNHLY and FYNNEI. V lost 7 bases and J lost 5; bases outside the gene matches: 9. The origin of this receptor is a female donor in good health. The genes are TRBV2 and TRBJ2-3; 10 bases are shared with TRBD2. CDR3 loop: CASMGTSAGVDTQYF. The DNA for the CDR3 is TGTGCCAGCATGGGGACTAGCGCGGGTGTAGATACGCAGTATTTT.